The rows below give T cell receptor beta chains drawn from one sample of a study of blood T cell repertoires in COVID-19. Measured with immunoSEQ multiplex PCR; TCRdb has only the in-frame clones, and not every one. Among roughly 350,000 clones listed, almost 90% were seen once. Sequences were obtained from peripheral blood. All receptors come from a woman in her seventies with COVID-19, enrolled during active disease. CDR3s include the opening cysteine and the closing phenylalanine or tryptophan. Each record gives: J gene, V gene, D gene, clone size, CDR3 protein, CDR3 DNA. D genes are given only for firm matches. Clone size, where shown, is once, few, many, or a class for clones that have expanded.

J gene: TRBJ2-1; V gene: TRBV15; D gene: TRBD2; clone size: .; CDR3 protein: CATRFSGGEYNEQFF; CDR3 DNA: TGTGCCACCAGGTTTAGCGGGGGGGAGTACAATGAGCAGTTCTTC
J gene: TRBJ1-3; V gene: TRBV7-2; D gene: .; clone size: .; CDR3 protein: CASSTPPGTSIQSGNTIYF; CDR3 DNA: TGTGCCAGCAGCACACCCCCGGGTACCTCTATTCAATCTGGAAACACCATATATTTT
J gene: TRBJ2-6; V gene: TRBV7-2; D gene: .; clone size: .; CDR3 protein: CASSLTGSGANVLTF; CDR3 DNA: TGTGCCAGCAGCCTGACGGGCTCTGGGGCCAACGTCCTGACTTTC
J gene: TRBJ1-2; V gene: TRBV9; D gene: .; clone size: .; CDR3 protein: CASSVGSSYGYTF; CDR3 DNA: TGTGCCAGCAGCGTAGGGAGCAGCTATGGCTACACCTTC
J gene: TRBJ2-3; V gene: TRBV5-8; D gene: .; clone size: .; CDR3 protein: CASSFRDKDTQYF; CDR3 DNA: TGTGCCAGCAGCTTCCGGGACAAAGATACGCAGTATTTT
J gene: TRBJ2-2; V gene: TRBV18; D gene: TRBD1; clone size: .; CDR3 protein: CASSPFRGRSLNTGELFF; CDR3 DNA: TGTGCCAGCTCGCCCTTCAGGGGGCGATCGCTGAACACCGGGGAGCTGTTTTTT
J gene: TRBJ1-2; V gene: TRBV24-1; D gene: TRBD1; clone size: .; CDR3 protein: CATADRGYGYTF; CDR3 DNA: TGTGCCACCGCGGACAGGGGCTATGGCTACACCTTC
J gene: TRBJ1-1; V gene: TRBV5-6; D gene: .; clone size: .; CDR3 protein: CASSLQAVTEAFF; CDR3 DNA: TGTGCCAGCAGCTTGCAGGCAGTCACTGAAGCTTTCTTT
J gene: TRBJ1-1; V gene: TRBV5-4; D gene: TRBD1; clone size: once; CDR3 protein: CASSLDLWTGEAFF; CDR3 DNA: TGTGCCAGCAGCTTGGATCTTTGGACAGGAGAAGCTTTCTTT
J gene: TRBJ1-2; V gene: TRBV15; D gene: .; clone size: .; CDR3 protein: CATSRGGVSHGYTF; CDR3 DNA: TGTGCCACCAGCAGAGGCGGGGTTTCCCATGGCTACACCTTC
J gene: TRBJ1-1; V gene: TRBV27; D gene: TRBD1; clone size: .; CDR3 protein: CASTYKGGPNTEAFF; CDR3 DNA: TGTGCCAGCACCTACAAAGGGGGCCCGAACACTGAAGCTTTCTTT
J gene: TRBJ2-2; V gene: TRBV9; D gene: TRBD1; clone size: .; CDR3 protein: CASSVAGQGAGELFF; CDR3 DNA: TGTGCCAGCAGCGTAGCGGGACAGGGGGCCGGGGAGCTGTTTTTT
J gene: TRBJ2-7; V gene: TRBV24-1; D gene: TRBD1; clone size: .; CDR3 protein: CATSDSGTGIEQYF; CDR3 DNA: TGTGCCACCAGTGATTCCGGGACAGGGATCGAGCAGTACTTC
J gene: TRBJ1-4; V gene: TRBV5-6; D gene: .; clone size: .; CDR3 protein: CASSSRTVATNEKLFF; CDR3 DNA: TGTGCCAGCAGCTCCCGGACAGTCGCAACTAATGAAAAACTGTTTTTT
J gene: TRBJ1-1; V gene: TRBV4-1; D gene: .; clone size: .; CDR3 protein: CASSQEERNTEAFF; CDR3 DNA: TGCGCCAGCAGCCAAGAAGAGAGGAACACTGAAGCTTTCTTT
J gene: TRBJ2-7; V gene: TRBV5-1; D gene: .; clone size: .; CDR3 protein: CASSLAGHAYEQYF; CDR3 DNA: TGCGCCAGCAGCTTGGCCGGACACGCTTACGAGCAGTACTTC
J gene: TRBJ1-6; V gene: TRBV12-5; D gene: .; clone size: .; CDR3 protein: CASANPGDSYNSPLHF; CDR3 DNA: TGTGCTAGTGCCAATCCCGGGGACTCCTATAATTCACCCCTCCACTTT
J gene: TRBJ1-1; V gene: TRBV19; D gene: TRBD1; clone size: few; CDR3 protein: CASMNTGDLSDTEAFF; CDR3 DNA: TGTGCCAGTATGAATACAGGGGATTTAAGCGACACTGAAGCTTTCTTT
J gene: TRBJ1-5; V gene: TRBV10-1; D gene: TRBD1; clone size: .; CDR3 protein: CASSETGENQPQHF; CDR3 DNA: TGCGCCAGCAGTGAGACAGGGGAAAATCAGCCCCAGCATTTT
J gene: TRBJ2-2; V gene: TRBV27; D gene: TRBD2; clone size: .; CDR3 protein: CASSFRAGGPNTGELFF; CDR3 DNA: TGTGCCAGCAGTTTCAGAGCGGGGGGGCCGAACACCGGGGAGCTGTTTTTT
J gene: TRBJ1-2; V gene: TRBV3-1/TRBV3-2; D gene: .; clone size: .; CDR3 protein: CASSSPGRGIWGYTF; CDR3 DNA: TGTGCCAGCAGCTCCCCAGGGCGGGGGATCTGGGGCTACACCTTC
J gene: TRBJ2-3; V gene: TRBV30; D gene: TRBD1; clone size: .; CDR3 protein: CAWTKQGTDTQYF; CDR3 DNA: TGTGCCTGGACCAAACAGGGGACAGATACGCAGTATTTT
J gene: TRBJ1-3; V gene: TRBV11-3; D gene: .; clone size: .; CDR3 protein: CASSLGGPGRSGNTIYF; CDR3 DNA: TGTGCCAGCAGCTTAGGGGGCCCGGGCCGCTCTGGAAACACCATATATTTT
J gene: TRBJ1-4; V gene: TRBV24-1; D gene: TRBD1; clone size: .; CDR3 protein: CATSDPQQGKKLFF; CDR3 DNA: TGTGCCACCAGTGATCCGCAACAGGGGAAAAAACTGTTTTTT
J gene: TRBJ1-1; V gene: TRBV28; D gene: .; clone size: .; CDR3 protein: CASAGARVRGLNTEAFF; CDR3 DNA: TGTGCCAGCGCGGGGGCGAGAGTGCGTGGATTAAACACTGAAGCTTTCTTT
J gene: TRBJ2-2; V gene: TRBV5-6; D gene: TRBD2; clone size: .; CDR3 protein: CASSTLNGLAENTGELFF; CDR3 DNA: TGTGCCAGCAGCACACTAAACGGCCTAGCGGAAAACACCGGGGAGCTGTTTTTT
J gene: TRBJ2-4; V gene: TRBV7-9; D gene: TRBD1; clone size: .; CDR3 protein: CASSLGQGLNIQYF; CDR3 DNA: TGTGCCAGCAGCTTAGGACAGGGATTAAACATTCAGTACTTC
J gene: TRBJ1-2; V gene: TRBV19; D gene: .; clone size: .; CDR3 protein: CASSIDGGIDYGYTF; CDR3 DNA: TGTGCCAGTAGTATAGACGGGGGGATAGACTATGGCTACACCTTC
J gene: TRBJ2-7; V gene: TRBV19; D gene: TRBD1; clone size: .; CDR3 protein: CASSPTGFGEQYF; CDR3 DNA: TGTGCCAGTAGCCCGACAGGGTTTGGCGAGCAGTACTTC
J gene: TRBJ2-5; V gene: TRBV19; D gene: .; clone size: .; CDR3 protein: CASSRGPQPETQYF; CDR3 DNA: TGTGCCAGTAGTAGGGGCCCCCAGCCGGAGACCCAGTACTTC
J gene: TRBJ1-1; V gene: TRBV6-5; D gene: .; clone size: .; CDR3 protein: CASSYSQGRTEAFF; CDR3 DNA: TGTGCCAGCAGTTACTCGCAGGGGCGAACTGAAGCTTTCTTT
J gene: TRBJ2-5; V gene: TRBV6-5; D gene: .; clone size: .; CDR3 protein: CASNRDSQETQYF; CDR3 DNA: TGTGCCAGCAACCGGGACTCACAAGAGACCCAGTACTTC
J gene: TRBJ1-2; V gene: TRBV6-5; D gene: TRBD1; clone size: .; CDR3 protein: CASSPGTGGGYTF; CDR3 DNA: TGTGCCAGCAGTCCCGGGACAGGGGGTGGCTACACCTTC
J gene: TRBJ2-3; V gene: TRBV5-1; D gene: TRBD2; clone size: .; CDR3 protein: CASSLSLAGQDTQYF; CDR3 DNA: TGCGCCAGCAGCCTATCGCTAGCGGGGCAAGATACGCAGTATTTT
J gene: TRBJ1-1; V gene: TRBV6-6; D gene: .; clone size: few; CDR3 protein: CASSGRTTGATEAFF; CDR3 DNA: TGTGCCAGCAGTGGACGGACTACCGGCGCCACTGAAGCTTTCTTT
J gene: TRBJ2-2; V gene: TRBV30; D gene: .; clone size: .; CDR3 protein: CAWNDPRSNTGELFF; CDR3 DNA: TGTGCCTGGAATGACCCTAGGTCGAACACCGGGGAGCTGTTTTTT
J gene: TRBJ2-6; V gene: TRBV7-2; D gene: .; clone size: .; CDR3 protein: CASSLRGQTSGANVLTF; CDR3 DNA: TGTGCCAGCAGCTTACGGGGACAAACCTCTGGGGCCAACGTCCTGACTTTC
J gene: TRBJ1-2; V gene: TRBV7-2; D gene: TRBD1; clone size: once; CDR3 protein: CASSASRLTGEGYTF; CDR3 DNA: TGTGCCAGCAGCGCAAGCCGACTGACAGGGGAAGGCTACACCTTC
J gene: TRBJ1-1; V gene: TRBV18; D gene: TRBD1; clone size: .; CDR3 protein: CASSPQGQGSEAFF; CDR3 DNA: TGTGCCAGCTCACCACAAGGACAGGGGAGTGAAGCTTTCTTT
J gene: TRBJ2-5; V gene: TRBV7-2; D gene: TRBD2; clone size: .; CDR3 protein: CASSHRTSGLQETQYF; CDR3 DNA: TGTGCCAGCAGCCACAGGACTAGCGGGCTTCAAGAGACCCAGTACTTC
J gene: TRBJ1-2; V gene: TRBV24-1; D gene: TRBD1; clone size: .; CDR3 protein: CATSDPGQGGYGYTF; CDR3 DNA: TGTGCCACCAGTGACCCGGGACAGGGGGGCTATGGCTACACCTTC
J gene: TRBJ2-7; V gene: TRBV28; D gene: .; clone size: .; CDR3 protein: CASSLLAGGEQYF; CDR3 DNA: TGTGCCAGCAGTTTATTGGCTGGAGGAGAGCAGTACTTC